These 24 T cell receptor beta chains originate from one sample sequenced in a study of blood T cell repertoires in COVID-19. Produced via immunoSEQ multiplex PCR; TCRdb's table is partial and in-frame only. The data contain 100,000 to 150,000 clones, roughly 84% of them seen just once; the ten biggest clones take up 1.4%. The specimen was peripheral blood. The source of these receptors is a man in his 60s with acute or convalescent COVID-19.

The chain uses TRBV18 and TRBJ1-3; tentative D call: TRBD1 (6 bases). This CDR3 spans 16 amino acids. V shed 5 bases and J shed 2 bases, with 16 bases lying between them. Germline V CDR1 and CDR2: KGHSH, LQKENI. The CDR3 protein is CASSKPGTSAGNTIYF. DNA of the CDR3: TGTGCCAGCTCAAAACCTGGGACATCAGCTGGAAACACCATATATTTT. Supplemented by reference TRBV18 and TRBJ1-3, the full variable domain reads NAGVMQNPRHLVRRRGQEARLRCSPMKGHSHVYWYRQLPEEGLKFMVYLQKENIIDESGMPKERFSAEFPKEGPSILRIQQVVRGDSAAYFCASSKPGTSAGNTIYFGEGSWLTVV.

This sequence joins TRBV11-2 and TRBJ2-5; the match to TRBD2 covers 7 bases. The germline gives CDR1 SGHAT, CDR2 FQNNGV. Unmatched junction bases numbered 8, after V lost 5 bases and J lost 5 bases. The CDR3 totals 14 residues. CDR3: CASSQSGIRETQYF. The CDR3 coding sequence is TGTGCCAGCAGCCAAAGCGGGATTCGGGAGACCCAGTACTTC.

The V gene is TRBV27, the J gene TRBJ2-7; D perhaps matches TRBD1 (6 bases). CDR3 length: 17 amino acids. Per germline, CDR1 MNHEY and CDR2 SMNVEV (reference sequence). Trimming shortened V by 3 bases and J by 0 bases, and 18 bases separated the two germline ends. The CDR3 DNA reads TGTGCCAGCAGTTTCTCCTCGATGACAGGAAGCTCCTACGAGCAGTACTTC. Residues: CASSFSSMTGSSYEQYF.

The V and J genes are TRBV7-8 and TRBJ2-7; tentatively, D is TRBD2 (5 bases). CDR1 and CDR2 from the germline V gene are SGHVS and FQNEAQ. The CDR3 runs 13 residues. The V and J ends lost 5 bases and 7 bases respectively, with 15 bases between them. CDR3 amino acids: CASSPSGPREQYF. CDR3 nucleotides: TGTGCCAGCAGCCCGAGCGGCCCCCGGGAGCAGTACTTC.

The CDR3 spells CATSQGVTNEKLFF. The CDR3 DNA follows: TGTGCCACCTCACAGGGGGTCACTAATGAAAAACTGTTTTTT. The chain recombines TRBV10-3 with TRBJ1-4; 8 bases line up with TRBD1. Germline values: CDR1 ENHRY, CDR2 SYGVKD. J was trimmed by 2 bases and V by 10 bases; bases with no gene match: 6. CDR3 size: 14 residues.

The genes are TRBV29-1 and TRBJ1-2; D uncertain. The germline V gene encodes CDR1 SQVTM and CDR2 ANQGSEA. The CDR3 is 16 residues long. Trimming shortened V by 0 bases and J by 8 bases, and 22 bases separated the two germline ends. The CDR3, as DNA: TGCAGCGTTGAAGATGTGGGAGGAGCCGGATCGGCCGGCTACACCTTC. Its translation: CSVEDVGGAGSAGYTF.

The rearrangement uses TRBV7-6 and TRBJ2-3, with 15 positions matching TRBD2. The germline gives CDR1 SGHVS, CDR2 FNYEAQ. V trimming: 3 bases; J trimming: 1 base; junction bases outside the gene matches: 5. The CDR3 consists of 18 residues. The CDR3 nucleotides read TGTGCCAGCAGCTTCGGACTAGCGGGGGGGATGGGCACAGATACGCAGTATTTT. As protein: CASSFGLAGGMGTDTQYF.

The CDR3 nucleotides are TGTGCCAGCAGTGGTGTACAGGGGGTACCCTCTGGGGCCAACGTCCTGACTTTC. Translation gives CASSGVQGVPSGANVLTF. The J gene is TRBJ2-6, the V gene TRBV2, with 8 bases lining up with TRBD1. The V gene end was trimmed by 4 bases and the J gene end by 0 bases; junction bases not matched to a gene: 8. The CDR3 runs to 18 residues. Germline V lookup: CDR1 SNHLY, CDR2 FYNNEI.

This clone has only a few counts. V gene TRBV24-1 combines with J gene TRBJ2-5; 8 bases match TRBD1. CDR1 and CDR2 from the germline V gene are KGHDR and SFDVKD. This CDR3 is 15 amino acids long. With V trimmed by 2 bases and J by 5 bases, 6 bases remained unmatched. The CDR3 nucleotides read TGTGCCACCAGTGATTCAGGACAGGGTGGGGAGACCCAGTACTTC. Translated: CATSDSGQGGETQYF.

The chain's CDR3 is CASSYRGTGVQETQYF. DNA for the CDR3: TGTGCCAGCAGTTACAGAGGGACAGGAGTTCAAGAGACCCAGTACTTC. The chain has TRBV6-6 and TRBJ2-5; the match to TRBD1 covers 8 bases. CDR1 is MNHNY, CDR2 SVGAGI, per germline (reference sequence). CDR3 length: 16 amino acids. J gave up 2 bases and V 2 bases, and 7 bases lay outside the gene matches.

This clone appeared once. The CDR3 here is CASSQDGQGYYGYTF. CDR3 DNA sequence: TGTGCCAGCAGCCAAGACGGACAGGGCTACTATGGCTACACCTTC. The chain couples TRBV3-1 (or the pseudogene TRBV3-2) to TRBJ1-2; 8 nucleotides match TRBD1. V gave up 0 bases and J gave up 3 bases; unmatched junction bases: 3. Germline CDR1 reads LGHDT; CDR2 reads YNNKEL (reference sequence). CDR3 size: 15 residues.

The V call is TRBV7-9, the J call TRBJ2-3; 9 bases fit TRBD2. The CDR3 runs to 19 residues. Germline values: CDR1 SEHNR, CDR2 FQNEAQ (reference sequence). The V and J ends lost 1 base and 0 bases, in that order; junction bases with no gene match: 11. The CDR3: CASSLVLGSGGLSTDTQYF. In nucleotides, the CDR3 is TGTGCCAGCAGCTTAGTTCTGGGTAGCGGGGGACTTAGCACAGATACGCAGTATTTT.

V gene TRBV10-2 combines with J gene TRBJ2-2; TRBD2 aligns across 10 bases. The V segment lost 0 bases and the J segment 8 bases; nucleotides outside the gene matches: 12. This CDR3 contains 18 residues. Per the germline V gene, CDR1 is WSHSY and CDR2 is SAAADI. The CDR3 loop reads CASSESVGLAGASGELFF. The CDR3 DNA reads TGCGCCAGCAGTGAGTCCGTAGGTCTAGCGGGAGCTTCTGGGGAGCTGTTTTTT.

The chain couples TRBV12-1 to TRBJ2-7; TRBD1, as called in the table, went unchecked against the DNA. TRBV12-1 is termed a pseudogene. The CDR3 spans 17 residues. CDR3 loop: CASSYPHRDTGYYEQYF. CDR3 in DNA: TGTGCCAGCAGCTATCCCCACCGGGACACGGGATACTACGAGCAGTACTTC.

This clone was picked up one time. The sample carries other DNA sequences with the same CDR3. The chain links TRBV5-1 to TRBJ1-1; TRBD1 might be the D (5 bases). This CDR3 contains 15 residues. Germline CDR1 reads SGHRS; CDR2 reads YFSETQ. Trimming took 0 bases from V and 0 from J, leaving 9 bases between them. In DNA form, the CDR3 reads TGCGCCAGCAGCTTGGCCGCAGGGATGAACACTGAAGCTTTCTTT. It encodes CASSLAAGMNTEAFF.

Concerning this clone itself: A read error may produce the germline difference seen at one junction end. This sequence joins TRBV25-1 and TRBJ1-2; 8 positions match TRBD1. CDR3 length equals 16 residues. Germline V gene data show CDR1 as MGHDK and CDR2 as SYGVNS. CDR3 sequence (DNA): TGTGCCAACAGTGACCCAGGGGGCCCCCGGAACTATGGCTACACCTTC. Protein sequence: CANSDPGGPRNYGYTF.

This clone was seen a handful of times. The chain has TRBV5-1 and TRBJ1-2; the match to TRBD1 covers 7 bases. V lost 4 bases to trimming and J lost 5 bases; unmatched junction nucleotides: 8. The CDR3 is 14 residues long. CDR1 is SGHRS and CDR2 is YFSETQ in the germline V gene. CDR3 in amino acids: CASSGTGTDYGYTF. DNA for the CDR3: TGCGCCAGCAGCGGAACCGGGACAGATTATGGCTACACCTTC.

The chain joins TRBV5-1 to TRBJ2-1; TRBD1 matches 7 bases. The CDR3 contains 16 residues. The ends lost 4 bases at V and 8 bases at J; junction bases unmatched: 15. Germline CDR1 and CDR2: SGHRS and YFSETQ. CDR3 protein: CASSPTGEPIWDEQFF. CDR3 bases: TGCGCCAGCAGCCCCACAGGGGAGCCGATTTGGGATGAGCAGTTCTTC.

The V call is TRBV6-1, the J call TRBJ1-5, with TRBD1 as a possible D gene (6 bases). Germline-derived CDR1 and CDR2 are MNHNS and SASEGT. Trimming stripped 1 base from V and 5 bases from J, with 12 bases between. The CDR3 spans 15 residues. The CDR3 here is CASSEVGAVYQPQHF. The CDR3 DNA follows: TGTGCCAGCAGTGAAGTGGGGGCAGTTTATCAGCCCCAGCATTTT.

This chain joins TRBV5-8 and TRBJ2-7; 13 nucleotides align to TRBD2. V dropped 5 bases and J dropped 10; count of bases not matched to a gene: 12. CDR1 is SGHTS and CDR2 is YDEGEE in the germline V gene. This CDR3 has 15 amino acids. CDR3 nucleotides: TGTGCCAGCAGGGGACCCGGACTAGCGGGAGTTCCACAGTACTTC. Translated, it gives CASRGPGLAGVPQYF.

The chain carries TRBV21-1 and TRBJ2-7; the table's D gene call, TRBD1, was not cross checked with the DNA. TRBV21-1 is a known pseudogene. The CDR3 consists of 15 residues. DNA for the CDR3: TGTGCCAGCAGCAAACAGAGACAGATCCCCTACGAGCAGTACTTC. It codes for CASSKQRQIPYEQYF.

This clone has a single count. In DNA form, the CDR3 reads TGTGCCAGCAGCAAAAATTGGGGCAGGGCGGCTCAGCCCCAGCATTTT. The encoded protein is CASSKNWGRAAQPQHF. The chain has TRBV3-1 (or the pseudogene TRBV3-2) and TRBJ1-5, with D possibly being TRBD1 (5 bases). Trimming stripped 5 bases from V and 6 bases from J, with 20 bases between. The germline CDR1 and CDR2 sequences are LGHDT and YNNKEL (reference sequence). CDR3 length: 16 amino acids.

The rearrangement joins TRBV18 to TRBJ1-1; D possibly corresponds to TRBD1 (5 bases). The germline gives CDR1 KGHSH, CDR2 LQKENI. V dropped 6 bases and J dropped 1 base, with 21 bases sitting between them. CDR3 length equals 17 residues. The CDR3 nucleotides are TGTGCCAGCTCCCGCCGTGGCAGGGTGTCTTCGAACACTGAAGCTTTCTTT. It yields the protein CASSRRGRVSSNTEAFF.

CDR3 sequence: CASSELTQGGGYTF. In nucleotides, the CDR3 is TGTGCCAGCAGTGAACTCACACAGGGGGGTGGCTACACCTTC. The chain couples TRBV6-1 to TRBJ1-2; 8 bases match TRBD1. Germline CDR1 and CDR2: MNHNS and SASEGT. The CDR3 has 14 residues. V dropped 2 bases and J dropped 7; count of bases not matched to a gene: 6.